This T cell receptor beta chain came from a study of T-cell reconstitution after alpha-beta-depleted transplantation in children. Unique molecular identifiers were incorporated into the prepared TCRbeta library. MiXCR was run by TCRdb on the PCR reads, yielding one entry per CDR3 protein. The profile shows about 540,000 distinct CDR3 sequences, around 19% of them singletons. This CDR3 is 14 amino acids long. Trimming took 3 bases from V and 11 from J, leaving 18 bases between them. The rearrangement uses TRBV12-3 or TRBV12-4 and TRBJ2-3; D gene uncertain. The clonotype comes from a human donor who donated a stem cell graft to a child with acute lymphoblastic leukemia. The source was PBMCs from the stem cell graft donor, collected from the stem cell graft. CDR3 residues: CASSLSPPGARQYF. The CDR3 DNA is TGTGCCAGCAGTTTGTCCCCGCCCGGAGCCAGGCAGTATTTT.